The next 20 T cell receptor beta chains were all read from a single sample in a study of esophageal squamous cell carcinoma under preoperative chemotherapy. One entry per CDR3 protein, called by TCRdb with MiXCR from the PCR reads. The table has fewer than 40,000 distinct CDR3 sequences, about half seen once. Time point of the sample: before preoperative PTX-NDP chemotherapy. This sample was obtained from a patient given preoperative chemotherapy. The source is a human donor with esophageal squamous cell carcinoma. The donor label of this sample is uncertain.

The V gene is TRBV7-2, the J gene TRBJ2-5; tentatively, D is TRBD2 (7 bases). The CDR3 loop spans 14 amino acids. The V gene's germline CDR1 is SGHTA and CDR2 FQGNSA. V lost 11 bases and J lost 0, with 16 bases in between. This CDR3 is CAGRGGRDQETQYF. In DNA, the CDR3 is TGTGCCGGCCGCGGGGGCCGTGACCAAGAGACCCAGTACTTC.

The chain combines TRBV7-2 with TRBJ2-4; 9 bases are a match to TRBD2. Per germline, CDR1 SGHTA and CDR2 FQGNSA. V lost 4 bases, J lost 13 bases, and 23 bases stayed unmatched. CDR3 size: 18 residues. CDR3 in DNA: TGTGCCAGCAGCTATGCGGGGCGGGGGGGCGGAGCCAAAGAGATCCAGTACTTC. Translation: CASSYAGRGGGAKEIQYF.

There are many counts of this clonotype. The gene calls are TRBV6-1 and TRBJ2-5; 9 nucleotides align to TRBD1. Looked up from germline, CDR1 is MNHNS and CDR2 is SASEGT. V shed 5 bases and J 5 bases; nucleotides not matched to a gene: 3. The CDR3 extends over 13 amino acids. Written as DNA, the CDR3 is TGTGCCAGCAGTCGGACAGGGGATGAGACCCAGTACTTC. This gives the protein CASSRTGDETQYF.

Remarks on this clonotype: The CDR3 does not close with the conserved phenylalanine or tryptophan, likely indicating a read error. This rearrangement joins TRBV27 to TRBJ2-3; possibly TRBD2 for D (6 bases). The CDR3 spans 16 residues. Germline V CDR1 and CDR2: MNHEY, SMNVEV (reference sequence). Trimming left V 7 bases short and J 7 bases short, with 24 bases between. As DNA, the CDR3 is TGTGCCAGCATCAACCTCGGGGGATTAATTGGAAATACGCAGTATCTT. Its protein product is CASINLGGLIGNTQYL.

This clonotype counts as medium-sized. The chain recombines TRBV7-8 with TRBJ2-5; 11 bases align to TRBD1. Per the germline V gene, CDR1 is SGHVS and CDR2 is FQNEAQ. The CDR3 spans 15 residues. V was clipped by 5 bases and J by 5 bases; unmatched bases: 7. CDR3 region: CASSIGTGGGETQYF. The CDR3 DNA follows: TGTGCCAGCAGCATTGGGACAGGGGGAGGGGAGACCCAGTACTTC.

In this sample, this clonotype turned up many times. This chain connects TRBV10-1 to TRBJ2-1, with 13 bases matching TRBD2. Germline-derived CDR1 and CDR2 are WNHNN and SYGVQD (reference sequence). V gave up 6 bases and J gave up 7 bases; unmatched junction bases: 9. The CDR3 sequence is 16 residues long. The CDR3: CASSFTSGRAINEQFF. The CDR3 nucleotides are TGCGCCAGCAGCTTCACTAGCGGGAGGGCCATAAATGAGCAGTTCTTC.

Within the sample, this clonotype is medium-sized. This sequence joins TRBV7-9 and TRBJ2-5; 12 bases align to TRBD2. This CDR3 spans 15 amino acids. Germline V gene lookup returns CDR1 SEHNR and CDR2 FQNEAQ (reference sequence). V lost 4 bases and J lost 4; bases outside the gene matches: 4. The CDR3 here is CASSSLAGGGETQYF. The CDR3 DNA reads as TGTGCCAGCAGCTCCCTAGCGGGAGGGGGAGAGACCCAGTACTTC.

CDR3 sequence reads: CASSLLLGTKSGNEQFF. Written as DNA, the CDR3 is TGTGCCAGCAGCCTTCTTCTCGGGACTAAGTCTGGCAATGAGCAGTTCTTC. V usage is TRBV7-8 and J usage is TRBJ2-3, with 7 bases lining up with TRBD2. TRBJ2-1 matches the DNA end more closely, so the J call is doubtful. The germline V gene has CDR1 SGHVS and CDR2 FQNEAQ. CDR3 length: 17 amino acids.

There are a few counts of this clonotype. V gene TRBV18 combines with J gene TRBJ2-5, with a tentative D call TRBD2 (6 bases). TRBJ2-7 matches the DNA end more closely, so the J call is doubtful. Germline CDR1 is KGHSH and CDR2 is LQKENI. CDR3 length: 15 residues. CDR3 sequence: CASSPGLRGQSEQYF. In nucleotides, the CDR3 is TGTGCCAGCTCACCGGGACTCCGAGGTCAGTCCGAGCAGTACTTC.

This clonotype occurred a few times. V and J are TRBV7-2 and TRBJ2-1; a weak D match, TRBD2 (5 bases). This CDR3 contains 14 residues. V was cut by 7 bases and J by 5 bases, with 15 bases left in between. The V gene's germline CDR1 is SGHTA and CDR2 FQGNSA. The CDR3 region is CASKDGVGDNEQFF. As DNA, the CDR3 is TGTGCCAGCAAAGACGGGGTAGGCGACAATGAGCAGTTCTTC.

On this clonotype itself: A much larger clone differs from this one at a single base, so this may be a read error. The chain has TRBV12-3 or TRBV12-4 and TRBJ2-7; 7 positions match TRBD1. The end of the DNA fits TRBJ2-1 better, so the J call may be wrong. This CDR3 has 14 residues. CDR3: CASSLTGLQETQFF. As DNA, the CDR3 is TGTGCCAGCAGTTTGACAGGGCTGCAAGAGACCCAGTTCTTC.

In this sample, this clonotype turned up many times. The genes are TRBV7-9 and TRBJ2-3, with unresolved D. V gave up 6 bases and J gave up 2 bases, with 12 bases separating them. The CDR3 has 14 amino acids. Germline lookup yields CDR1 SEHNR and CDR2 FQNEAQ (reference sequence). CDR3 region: CASRSEWFTDTQYF. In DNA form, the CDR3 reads TGTGCCAGCAGGTCTGAGTGGTTCACAGATACGCAGTATTTT.

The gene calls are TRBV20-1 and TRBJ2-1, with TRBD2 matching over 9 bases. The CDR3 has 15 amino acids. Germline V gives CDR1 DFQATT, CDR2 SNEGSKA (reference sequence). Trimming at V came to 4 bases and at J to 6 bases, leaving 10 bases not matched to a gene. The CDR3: CSANPTGGRGNEQFF. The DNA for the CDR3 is TGCAGTGCTAACCCTACTGGCGGGAGGGGCAATGAGCAGTTCTTC.

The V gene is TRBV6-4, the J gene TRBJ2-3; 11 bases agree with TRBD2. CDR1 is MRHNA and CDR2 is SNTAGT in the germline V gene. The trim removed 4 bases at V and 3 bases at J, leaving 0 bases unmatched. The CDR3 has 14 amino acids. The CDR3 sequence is CASSGTSGTDTQYF. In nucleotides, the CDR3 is TGTGCCAGCAGTGGGACTAGCGGGACAGATACGCAGTATTTT.

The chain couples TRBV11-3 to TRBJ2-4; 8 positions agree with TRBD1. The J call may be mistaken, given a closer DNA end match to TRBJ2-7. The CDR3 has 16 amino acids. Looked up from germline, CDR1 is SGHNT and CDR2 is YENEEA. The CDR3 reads CASSSPGGDSSYEQYF. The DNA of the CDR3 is TGTGCCAGCAGTTCCCCAGGGGGCGACAGCTCCTACGAGCAGTACTTC.

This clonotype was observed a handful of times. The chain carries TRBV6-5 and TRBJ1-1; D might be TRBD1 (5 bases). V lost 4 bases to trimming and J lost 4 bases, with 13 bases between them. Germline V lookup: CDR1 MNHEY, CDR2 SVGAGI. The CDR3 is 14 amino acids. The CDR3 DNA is TGTGCCAGCAGTTGGGGCCCTGAGGGCACTGAAGCTTTCTTT. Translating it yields CASSWGPEGTEAFF.

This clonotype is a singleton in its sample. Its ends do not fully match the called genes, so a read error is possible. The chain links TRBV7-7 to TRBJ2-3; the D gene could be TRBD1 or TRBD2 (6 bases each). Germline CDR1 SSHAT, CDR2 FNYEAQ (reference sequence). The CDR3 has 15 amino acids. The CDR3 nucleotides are TGTGGTGGGGGGCTCGGGGGTAGAGGACCAGATACGCAGTATTTC. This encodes CGGGLGGRGPDTQYF.

The DNA for the CDR3 is TGTGCCAGCAGCTCGAACCCGGGGAGGACGGAGACCCAGTACTTC. It yields the protein CASSSNPGRTETQYF. The chain joins TRBV7-3 to TRBJ2-5; possible D gene TRBD2, 6 bases. The CDR3 is 15 residues long. Germline loops: CDR1 SGHTA, CDR2 FQGTGA. Between the trimmed V and J ends, which lost 4 bases and 5 bases, there was a span of 17 bases.

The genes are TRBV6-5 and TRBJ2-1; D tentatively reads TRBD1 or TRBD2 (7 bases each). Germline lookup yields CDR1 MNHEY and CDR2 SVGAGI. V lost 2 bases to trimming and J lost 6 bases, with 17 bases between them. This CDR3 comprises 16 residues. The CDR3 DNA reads TGTGCCAGCAGTTACCTCAGGGGGGGCGACATCAATGAGCAGTTCTTC. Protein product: CASSYLRGGDINEQFF.

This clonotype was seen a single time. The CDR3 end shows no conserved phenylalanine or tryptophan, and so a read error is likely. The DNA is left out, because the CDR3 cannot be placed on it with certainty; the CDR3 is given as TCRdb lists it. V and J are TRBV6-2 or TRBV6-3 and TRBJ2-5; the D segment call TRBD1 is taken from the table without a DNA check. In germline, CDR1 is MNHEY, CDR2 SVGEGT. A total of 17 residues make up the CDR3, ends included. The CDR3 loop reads CASRPSLTGVGQETRHL.